Listed below are T cell receptor beta chains from one sample, sequenced in a study of cytomegalovirus exposure and HLA in healthy donors. Sequenced by immunoSEQ multiplex PCR; TCRdb stores in-frame clones only, minus some. The table has about 58,000 clones, about nine tenths seen once; the top ten hold around 1.1%. Sequencing was performed on PBMCs. These receptors originate from a man between 18 and 29 years old in good health and CMV-seronegative. Each CDR3 is given without its conserved first and last residue. The order of the fields is J gene, clone size, V gene, CDR3 protein. Clone sizes are given selectively: once, few, many, or a class where the clone is expanded.

j_call: TRBJ2-7
clone_size: .
v_call: TRBV7-2
cdr3_aa: ASSPRQGAYEQY

j_call: TRBJ2-7
clone_size: .
v_call: TRBV18
cdr3_aa: ASSPGSGTYNEQY

j_call: TRBJ1-1
clone_size: .
v_call: TRBV6-1
cdr3_aa: ASSHILLGNTEAF

j_call: TRBJ2-3
clone_size: .
v_call: TRBV28
cdr3_aa: ASSPSGRALDTQY

j_call: TRBJ2-1
clone_size: .
v_call: TRBV9
cdr3_aa: ASSAGTPPNEQF

j_call: TRBJ2-7
clone_size: .
v_call: TRBV13
cdr3_aa: ASSLQGLGGYEQY

j_call: TRBJ2-1
clone_size: .
v_call: TRBV9
cdr3_aa: ASSVGASSYNEQF

j_call: TRBJ1-2
clone_size: .
v_call: TRBV14
cdr3_aa: ASSQTTQNYGYT

j_call: TRBJ1-1
clone_size: .
v_call: TRBV27
cdr3_aa: ASSLSLNTEAF

j_call: TRBJ1-5
clone_size: .
v_call: TRBV19
cdr3_aa: ASSIQGDRPLMVQPQH

j_call: TRBJ1-2
clone_size: .
v_call: TRBV29-1
cdr3_aa: SVEPPGQFYGYT

j_call: TRBJ1-1
clone_size: .
v_call: TRBV28
cdr3_aa: ASSLGGNTEAF

j_call: TRBJ2-5
clone_size: .
v_call: TRBV9
cdr3_aa: ASSRSGGRGQETQY

j_call: TRBJ1-2
clone_size: .
v_call: TRBV6-5
cdr3_aa: ASSYNGQLSYGYT

j_call: TRBJ2-1
clone_size: .
v_call: TRBV12-5
cdr3_aa: ASGLARFKADEQF

j_call: TRBJ2-3
clone_size: .
v_call: TRBV23-1
cdr3_aa: ASSLKNLAGGADTQY

j_call: TRBJ1-2
clone_size: .
v_call: TRBV5-1
cdr3_aa: ASSLLTGGSYGYT

j_call: TRBJ2-7
clone_size: .
v_call: TRBV5-1
cdr3_aa: ASSLSGGPADEQY

j_call: TRBJ2-7
clone_size: .
v_call: TRBV11-2
cdr3_aa: ASSPGLYEQY

j_call: TRBJ2-3
clone_size: .
v_call: TRBV10-1
cdr3_aa: ASRQTSGRAFCRRGSGTQY

j_call: TRBJ2-7
clone_size: once
v_call: TRBV28
cdr3_aa: ATEGGVRGEQY

j_call: TRBJ2-7
clone_size: .
v_call: TRBV28
cdr3_aa: ASSLLPRAYEQY